The 12 T cell receptor beta chains below were found in one sample sequenced in a study of blood T cells in healthy people across ages. Primed by a sample-barcoded 5' primer and a J-beta primer mix, a second PCR proceeded for 7 to 11 cycles. Via MiXCR, TCRdb re-called the 5' RACE reads, giving one row per CDR3 protein. Found here are 1.5 million to 2 million distinct CDR3 sequences, around 40% of them singletons; the top ten hold 23%. What was sequenced was blood. The receptor source for this set is a human donor in good health.

The chain joins TRBV11-2 to TRBJ2-4; 12 nucleotides align to TRBD2. The J call may be incorrect, as the DNA end agrees better with TRBJ2-5. The germline V gene encodes CDR1 SGHAT and CDR2 FQNNGV. This CDR3 region has 17 residues. The CDR3 reads CASSLYERTSGKETQYF. In DNA form, the CDR3 reads TGTGCCAGCAGCTTATACGAGCGGACTAGCGGGAAAGAGACCCAGTACTTC.

The rearrangement joins TRBV20-1 to TRBJ2-3, with 12 nucleotides matching TRBD2. The CDR3 has 16 amino acids. The germline V gene has CDR1 DFQATT and CDR2 SNEGSKA (reference sequence). V lost 3 bases and J lost 5; bases outside the gene matches: 9. The CDR3 DNA reads TGCAGTGCTAGTTTGCTAGCGGGGGGGCAGGGAGATACGCAGTATTTT. As protein: CSASLLAGGQGDTQYF.

In this sample, this clonotype turned up a few times. This rearrangement joins TRBV5-1 to TRBJ2-6; 7 positions agree with TRBD1. From germline, CDR1 is SGHRS and CDR2 YFSETQ. J was trimmed by 1 base and V by 0 bases; bases with no gene match: 7. The CDR3 runs 18 residues. CDR3 loop: CASSLAGTAHSGANVLTF. The DNA of the CDR3 is TGCGCCAGCAGCTTGGCCGGGACAGCACATTCTGGGGCCAACGTCCTGACTTTC.

This clonotype was picked up a small number of times. The V and J genes are TRBV4-3 and TRBJ1-6, with 12 bases lining up with TRBD1. The V segment lost 1 base and the J segment 8 bases; nucleotides outside the gene matches: 3. CDR3 size: 16 residues. Per germline, CDR1 LGHNA and CDR2 YSLEER. Here the CDR3 reads CASSQVWDRGHSPLHF. The CDR3 coding sequence is TGCGCCAGCAGCCAAGTGTGGGACAGGGGGCATTCACCCCTCCACTTT.

This sequence joins TRBV29-1 and TRBJ2-7; the D call may be TRBD1 or TRBD2 (5 bases each). CDR3 length: 14 residues. From germline, CDR1 is SQVTM and CDR2 ANQGSEA. V dropped 6 bases and J dropped 5 bases, with 20 bases sitting between them. The CDR3 sequence: CSVDGDGGPHEQYF. The CDR3 region has the DNA TGCAGCGTCGACGGGGACGGCGGCCCCCACGAGCAGTACTTC.

The genes are TRBV7-9 and TRBJ2-7; D may match TRBD1 or TRBD2 (5 bases each). With 5 bases removed from V and 7 bases from J, the gap between germline ends came to 21 bases. There are 15 residues in the CDR3. The germline V gene encodes CDR1 SEHNR and CDR2 FQNEAQ (reference sequence). CDR3 in amino acids: CASSHRDGGHNEQYF. DNA for the CDR3: TGTGCCAGCAGCCACCGGGACGGAGGACACAATGAGCAGTACTTC.

V gene TRBV7-8 combines with J gene TRBJ2-1; TRBD2 matches at 14 bases. Germline lookup yields CDR1 SGHVS and CDR2 FQNEAQ. The CDR3 covers 18 residues. V trimming: 5 bases; J trimming: 1 base; junction bases outside the gene matches: 7. The CDR3 here is CASSPRLAGGPSYNEQFF. The CDR3 nucleotides read TGTGCCAGCAGCCCAAGACTAGCGGGGGGGCCATCCTACAATGAGCAGTTCTTC.

The gene calls are TRBV6-5 and TRBJ1-2; 11 nucleotides align to TRBD1. The CDR3 is made up of 14 amino acids. CDR1 MNHEY and CDR2 SVGAGI come from the germline V gene. Trimming took 0 bases from V and 11 from J; bases not matched to a gene: 5. CDR3 sequence: CASSYSLGQGGYTF. The CDR3, as DNA: TGTGCCAGCAGTTACTCCCTGGGACAGGGGGGTTACACCTTC.

This clonotype was detected a few times. V usage is TRBV7-9 and J usage is TRBJ1-2, with 7 bases lining up with TRBD1. CDR3 size: 15 residues. The germline V gene encodes CDR1 SEHNR and CDR2 FQNEAQ (reference sequence). V lost 5 bases and J lost 4; bases outside the gene matches: 10. The chain's CDR3 is CASSLNRPGGYGYTF. As DNA, the CDR3 is TGTGCCAGCAGCCTTAATCGTCCAGGGGGCTATGGCTACACCTTC.

The chain employs TRBV9 and TRBJ2-1; no reliable D call. The CDR3 is made up of 15 amino acids. Trimming shortened V by 4 bases and J by 4 bases, and 15 bases separated the two germline ends. The germline V gene encodes CDR1 SGDLS and CDR2 YYNGEE. The CDR3 spells CASSSDSQTYNEQFF. CDR3 sequence (DNA): TGTGCCAGCAGCTCCGACTCGCAAACTTACAATGAGCAGTTCTTC.

The rearrangement links TRBV6-1 to TRBJ2-7; TRBD1 matches at 10 bases. V shed 1 base, J shed 3 bases, and the junction held 6 bases outside the gene matches. The CDR3 spans 16 residues. Germline V gene lookup returns CDR1 MNHNS and CDR2 SASEGT. CDR3 protein: CASSEEPGQGYYEQYF. CDR3 DNA sequence: TGTGCCAGCAGTGAAGAGCCGGGACAGGGGTACTACGAGCAGTACTTC.

The chain couples TRBV6-5 to TRBJ2-1; D uncertain. The germline CDR1 and CDR2 sequences are MNHEY and SVGAGI. V was clipped by 6 bases and J by 8 bases, with 11 bases between them. The CDR3 contains 12 residues. The CDR3 region has the DNA TGTGCCAGCAGCAACCCTATCCATGAGCAGTTCTTC. The encoded protein is CASSNPIHEQFF.